This is a list of T cell receptor beta chains from one sample in a study of shared clonotypes between healthy human individuals. Using immunoSEQ multiplex PCR, the repertoire was profiled, and TCRdb retains in-frame clones only, with some absent. The table lists roughly 2,500,000 clones, over 85% of them singletons. The sample taken for sequencing was naive CD4+ T cells from PBMCs. The receptors originated from a man aged 18 to 29 in good health. Some clones in this sample may be carry-over from other donors' samples. CDR3s include the opening cysteine and the closing phenylalanine or tryptophan. A D gene is named only where the DNA matches it firmly. Rows may omit the clone size; those that give it use once, few, many or a size class.

clone_size	d_call	v_call	j_call	cdr3_aa	cdr3_nt
NA	NA	TRBV6-5	TRBJ1-2	CASSYRHASSGYTF	TGTGCCAGCAGTTACCGCCACGCCAGTAGTGGCTACACCTTC
NA	NA	TRBV7-3	TRBJ2-1	CASSLISYNEQFF	TGTGCCAGCAGCTTAATTAGTTACAATGAGCAGTTCTTC
NA	NA	TRBV5-1	TRBJ1-3	CASSNTGSSGNTIYF	TGCGCCAGCAGCAACACAGGGAGCTCTGGAAACACCATATATTTT
NA	TRBD2	TRBV15	TRBJ2-3	CATSRIPGLDLSDTQYF	TGTGCCACCAGCAGAATTCCGGGACTAGATTTGTCAGATACGCAGTATTTT
NA	TRBD2	TRBV14	TRBJ2-1	CASSHRTSGNNEQFF	TGTGCCAGCAGCCATAGGACTAGCGGAAACAATGAGCAGTTCTTC
NA	TRBD1	TRBV5-1	TRBJ2-5	CASSRDRGPGETQYF	TGCGCCAGCAGCCGGGACAGGGGGCCCGGGGAGACCCAGTACTTC
NA	TRBD1	TRBV5-1	TRBJ2-1	CASSPEGQGLYEQFF	TGCGCCAGCAGCCCGGAAGGACAGGGCTTATATGAGCAGTTCTTC
NA	NA	TRBV20-1	TRBJ2-2	CSDPNTGELFF	TGCAGTGACCCGAACACCGGGGAGCTGTTTTTT
NA	NA	TRBV7-2	TRBJ1-1	CASSYRIGRYTEAFF	TGTGCCAGCAGCTATCGTATAGGCCGATACACTGAAGCTTTCTTT
NA	TRBD1	TRBV19	TRBJ1-5	CASSIAGGQGYKDNQPQHF	TGTGCCAGTAGTATAGCGGGGGGACAGGGGTATAAAGATAATCAGCCCCAGCATTTT
once	NA	TRBV27	TRBJ2-5	CASSLSLAETQYF	TGTGCCAGCAGTTTAAGCCTAGCAGAGACCCAGTACTTC
NA	NA	TRBV2	TRBJ2-2	CASTGGGELFF	TGTGCCAGCACTGGGGGCGGGGAGCTGTTTTTT
NA	NA	TRBV18	TRBJ2-2	CASSGDTGELFF	TGTGCCAGCTCAGGCGATACCGGGGAGCTGTTTTTT
NA	TRBD2	TRBV9	TRBJ2-1	CASQRAGSHNEQFF	TGTGCCAGCCAACGAGCGGGAAGCCACAATGAGCAGTTCTTC
NA	TRBD2	TRBV9	TRBJ2-3	CASSPLTSGLDTQYF	TGTGCCAGCAGCCCACTGACTAGCGGGTTGGATACGCAGTATTTT
NA	TRBD1	TRBV5-4	TRBJ1-3	CASTRDRGNTIYF	TGTGCCAGCACCCGGGACAGGGGAAACACCATATATTTT
NA	TRBD1	TRBV25-1	TRBJ1-2	CASSDPGTGETKGYTF	TGTGCCAGCAGTGACCCCGGGACAGGGGAAACAAAAGGCTACACCTTC
NA	NA	TRBV19	TRBJ1-1	CASSIRQRRTEAFF	TGTGCCAGTAGTATAAGGCAACGACGCACTGAAGCTTTCTTT
NA	TRBD2	TRBV5-6	TRBJ2-1	CASSQSGRWYNEQFF	TGTGCCAGCAGCCAGAGCGGGAGATGGTACAATGAGCAGTTCTTC
NA	TRBD2	TRBV5-1	TRBJ2-1	CASSLGGTSVSLTVDEQFF	TGCGCCAGCAGCTTGGGGGGGACTAGCGTTTCTCTGACTGTAGATGAGCAGTTCTTC
NA	NA	TRBV6-5	TRBJ2-2	CASSFQYRAATGELFF	TGTGCCAGCAGTTTTCAATACAGGGCGGCCACCGGGGAGCTGTTTTTT
once	NA	TRBV10-1	TRBJ2-1	CASSETGPYNEQFF	TGCGCCAGCAGTGAGACGGGACCCTACAATGAGCAGTTCTTC
NA	TRBD2	TRBV5-1	TRBJ2-5	CASSMTSGRQETQYF	TGCGCCAGCAGCATGACTAGCGGGCGGCAAGAGACCCAGTACTTC
NA	NA	TRBV11-2	TRBJ2-3	CASSHTHMGADTQYF	TGTGCCAGCAGCCACACTCATATGGGGGCAGATACGCAGTATTTT
NA	NA	TRBV7-7	TRBJ2-5	CASSPSGGGETQYF	TGTGCCAGCAGTCCCTCCGGGGGCGGGGAGACCCAGTACTTC
NA	NA	TRBV4-1	TRBJ2-7	CASSQPIGTISGEQYF	TGCGCCAGCAGCCAACCCATTGGGACGATTTCGGGGGAGCAGTACTTC
NA	TRBD1	TRBV9	TRBJ1-2	CASSQGQGRYTF	TGTGCCAGCAGCCAAGGACAGGGGCGCTACACCTTC
NA	NA	TRBV11-2	TRBJ2-3	CASSLDFTDTQYF	TGTGCCAGCAGCTTAGATTTCACAGATACGCAGTATTTT
NA	NA	TRBV15	TRBJ2-1	CATSTGQISYNEQFF	TGTGCCACCAGCACAGGACAGATCTCCTACAATGAGCAGTTCTTC
NA	NA	TRBV7-2	TRBJ2-1	CASSLVGVVGEQFF	TGTGCCAGCAGCTTAGTGGGCGTGGTAGGTGAGCAGTTCTTC
NA	TRBD2	TRBV5-4	TRBJ2-7	CASSQAGAYEQYF	TGTGCCAGCAGCCAAGCGGGAGCCTACGAGCAGTACTTC
NA	TRBD2	TRBV18	TRBJ2-3	CASSRREWATDTQYF	TGTGCCAGCTCGCGGCGGGAGTGGGCCACAGATACGCAGTATTTT
NA	TRBD2	TRBV5-4	TRBJ2-7	CASSLGGTTYEQYF	TGTGCCAGCAGCCTCGGCGGGACTACCTACGAGCAGTACTTC